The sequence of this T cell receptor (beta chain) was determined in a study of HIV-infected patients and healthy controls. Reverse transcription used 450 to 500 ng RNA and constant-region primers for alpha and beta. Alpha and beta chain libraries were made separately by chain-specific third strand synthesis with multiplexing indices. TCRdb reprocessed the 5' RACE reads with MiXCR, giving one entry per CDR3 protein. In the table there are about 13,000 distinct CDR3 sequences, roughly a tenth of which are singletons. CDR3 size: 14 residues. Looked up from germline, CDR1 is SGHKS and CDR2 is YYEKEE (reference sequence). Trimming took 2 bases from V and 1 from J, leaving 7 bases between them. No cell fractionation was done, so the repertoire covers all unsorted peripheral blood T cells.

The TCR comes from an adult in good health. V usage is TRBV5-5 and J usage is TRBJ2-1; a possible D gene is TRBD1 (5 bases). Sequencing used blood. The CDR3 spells CASSFSGSYNEQFF. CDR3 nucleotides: TGTGCCAGCAGCTTTTCAGGGTCCTACAATGAGCAGTTCTTC.